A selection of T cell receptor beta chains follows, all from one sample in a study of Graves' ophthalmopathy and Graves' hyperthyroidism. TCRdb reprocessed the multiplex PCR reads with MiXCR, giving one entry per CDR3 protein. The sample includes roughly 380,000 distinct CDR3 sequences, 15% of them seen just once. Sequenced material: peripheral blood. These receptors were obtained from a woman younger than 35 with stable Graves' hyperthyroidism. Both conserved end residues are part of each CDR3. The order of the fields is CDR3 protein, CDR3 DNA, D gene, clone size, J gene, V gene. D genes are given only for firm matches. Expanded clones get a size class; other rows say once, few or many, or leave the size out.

CDR3aa: CASSTRTGGNQPQHF
CDR3nt: TGTGCCAGCAGTACCAGGACAGGGGGCAATCAGCCCCAGCATTTT
d_gene: TRBD1
abundance: .
j_gene: TRBJ1-5
v_gene: TRBV6-1

CDR3aa: CASTLAGTPTDTQYF
CDR3nt: TGTGCCAGCACCCTAGCGGGGACGCCCACAGATACGCAGTATTTT
d_gene: TRBD2
abundance: few
j_gene: TRBJ2-3
v_gene: TRBV12-3/TRBV12-4

CDR3aa: CASSPGGYGNTIYF
CDR3nt: TGTGCCAGCAGCCCGGGAGGTTACGGAAACACCATATATTTT
d_gene: .
abundance: many
j_gene: TRBJ1-3
v_gene: TRBV7-9

CDR3aa: CASSIPPPRGSNQPQHF
CDR3nt: TGTGCCAGTAGTATTCCCCCCCCCCGGGGGAGCAATCAGCCCCAGCATTTT
d_gene: .
abundance: many
j_gene: TRBJ1-5
v_gene: TRBV19

CDR3aa: CASSLRQSNQPQHF
CDR3nt: TGTGCCAGCAGTCTTAGACAGAGCAATCAGCCCCAGCATTTT
d_gene: .
abundance: few
j_gene: TRBJ1-5
v_gene: TRBV27

CDR3aa: CASTLRKARGAYEQYF
CDR3nt: TGTGCCAGCACTCTCAGGAAGGCTAGGGGGGCCTACGAGCAGTACTTC
d_gene: .
abundance: many
j_gene: TRBJ2-7
v_gene: TRBV2

CDR3aa: CASSRSGLNTGELFF
CDR3nt: TGTGCCAGCAGCCGTAGCGGTTTGAACACCGGGGAGCTGTTTTTT
d_gene: .
abundance: many
j_gene: TRBJ2-2
v_gene: TRBV11-1

CDR3aa: CASGLEGGWTEAFF
CDR3nt: TGTGCTAGTGGTTTGGAAGGGGGGTGGACTGAAGCTTTCTTT
d_gene: .
abundance: many
j_gene: TRBJ1-1
v_gene: TRBV12-5

CDR3aa: CASSLVFGQGANVGQYEQYF
CDR3nt: TGTGCCAGCAGCTTAGTCTTCGGGCAGGGAGCGAATGTGGGGCAATACGAGCAGTACTTC
d_gene: .
abundance: many
j_gene: TRBJ2-7
v_gene: TRBV11-2

CDR3aa: CASSFPGLATEQYF
CDR3nt: TGCGCCAGCAGCTTTCCGGGACTAGCGACCGAGCAGTACTTC
d_gene: TRBD2
abundance: few
j_gene: TRBJ2-7
v_gene: TRBV5-1

CDR3aa: CATRQSGNQPQHF
CDR3nt: TGTGCCACCCGACAGTCTGGCAATCAGCCCCAGCATTTT
d_gene: .
abundance: many
j_gene: TRBJ1-5
v_gene: TRBV19

CDR3aa: CASSELLYTGELFF
CDR3nt: TGTGCCAGCAGTGAATTATTGTACACCGGGGAGCTGTTTTTT
d_gene: .
abundance: many
j_gene: TRBJ2-2
v_gene: TRBV6-1

CDR3aa: CASSQVGGQSSYEQYF
CDR3nt: TGCGCCAGCAGCCAAGTAGGGGGTCAGAGCTCCTACGAGCAGTACTTC
d_gene: .
abundance: .
j_gene: TRBJ2-7
v_gene: TRBV4-1

CDR3aa: CASSPSDRGSVEQYF
CDR3nt: TGTGCCAGCAGTCCCTCCGACAGGGGATCGGTCGAGCAGTACTTC
d_gene: TRBD1
abundance: many
j_gene: TRBJ2-7
v_gene: TRBV2

CDR3aa: CSVVGRVHGELFF
CDR3nt: TGCAGCGTCGTGGGGCGAGTTCACGGGGAGCTGTTTTTT
d_gene: .
abundance: few
j_gene: TRBJ2-2
v_gene: TRBV29-1

CDR3aa: CASSLNRVGSPLHF
CDR3nt: TGCGCCAGCAGCTTGAACAGGGTCGGATCACCCCTCCACTTT
d_gene: .
abundance: few
j_gene: TRBJ1-6
v_gene: TRBV5-1

CDR3aa: CASREGQTNTEAFF
CDR3nt: TGTGCCAGCAGAGAGGGACAGACCAACACTGAAGCTTTCTTT
d_gene: TRBD1
abundance: many
j_gene: TRBJ1-1
v_gene: TRBV6-4

CDR3aa: CSAPRDQSSPLHF
CDR3nt: TGCAGTGCTCCCCGGGACCAAAGTTCACCCCTCCACTTT
d_gene: .
abundance: .
j_gene: TRBJ1-6
v_gene: TRBV20-1

CDR3aa: CASSLIWRRVLNQPQHF
CDR3nt: TGTGCCAGCAGCTTAATTTGGAGGAGGGTACTCAATCAGCCCCAGCATTTT
d_gene: .
abundance: many
j_gene: TRBJ1-5
v_gene: TRBV11-2

CDR3aa: CASSPGEEFAF
CDR3nt: TGTGCCAGCTCACCAGGCGAGGAGTTTGCCTTC
d_gene: .
abundance: few
j_gene: TRBJ1-2
v_gene: TRBV18

CDR3aa: CASSQVSRYEQYF
CDR3nt: TGTGCCAGCAGCCAAGTTTCCCGTTACGAGCAGTACTTC
d_gene: .
abundance: many
j_gene: TRBJ2-7
v_gene: TRBV14

CDR3aa: CASGALAKNIKYF
CDR3nt: TGTGCCAGCGGAGCCCTAGCCAAAAACATTAAGTACTTC
d_gene: .
abundance: few
j_gene: TRBJ2-4
v_gene: TRBV27

CDR3aa: CSASFGSMIAKNIQYF
CDR3nt: TGCAGTGCTAGTTTCGGGAGTATGATAGCCAAAAACATTCAGTACTTC
d_gene: .
abundance: many
j_gene: TRBJ2-4
v_gene: TRBV20-1

CDR3aa: CASISTLPSGAFF
CDR3nt: TGTGCCAGCATTTCTACTCTACCCAGCGGAGCTTTCTTT
d_gene: .
abundance: many
j_gene: TRBJ1-1
v_gene: TRBV7-9

CDR3aa: CASSTPGGGNQPQHF
CDR3nt: TGTGCCAGCAGTACCCCCGGGGGGGGCAATCAGCCCCAGCATTTT
d_gene: .
abundance: many
j_gene: TRBJ1-5
v_gene: TRBV6-1

CDR3aa: CASSPPGSGVNTGELFF
CDR3nt: TGTGCCAGCAGCCCTCCGGGGAGCGGGGTTAACACCGGGGAGCTGTTTTTT
d_gene: TRBD2
abundance: few
j_gene: TRBJ2-2
v_gene: TRBV2

CDR3aa: CATSGKRLDYEQYF
CDR3nt: TGTGCCACCAGCGGAAAAAGATTGGACTACGAGCAGTACTTC
d_gene: .
abundance: many
j_gene: TRBJ2-7
v_gene: TRBV15

CDR3aa: CASSRTGTTGELFF
CDR3nt: TGTGCCAGCAGCCGGACCGGGACTACCGGGGAGCTGTTTTTT
d_gene: .
abundance: many
j_gene: TRBJ2-2
v_gene: TRBV7-8

CDR3aa: CASSLDGAGAPYGYTF
CDR3nt: TGTGCCAGCAGCTTAGATGGGGCAGGGGCCCCCTATGGCTACACCTTC
d_gene: .
abundance: many
j_gene: TRBJ1-2
v_gene: TRBV11-2

CDR3aa: CSAREGDSYRSPLHF
CDR3nt: TGCAGTGCTAGAGAAGGGGACAGCTATAGATCACCCCTCCACTTT
d_gene: TRBD1
abundance: many
j_gene: TRBJ1-6
v_gene: TRBV20-1

CDR3aa: CAIRELGEAFF
CDR3nt: TGTGCCATCAGGGAGTTGGGTGAAGCTTTCTTT
d_gene: .
abundance: .
j_gene: TRBJ1-1
v_gene: TRBV10-3

CDR3aa: CASSQITGQYTF
CDR3nt: TGTGCCAGCAGCCAAATAACGGGACAGTACACCTTC
d_gene: TRBD1
abundance: .
j_gene: TRBJ1-2
v_gene: TRBV3-1